These 26 T cell receptor beta chains originate from one sample sequenced in a study of cytomegalovirus exposure and HLA in healthy donors. Some clones are missing from TCRdb's copy, which holds only in-frame ones; the method was immunoSEQ multiplex PCR. Of 80,000 to 100,000 clones listed, roughly 85% are singletons. Sequenced material: PBMCs. Receptors were obtained from a woman younger than 45 in good health and CMV-seronegative.

This clone was seen only a few times. This chain joins TRBV6-1 and TRBJ1-1; possibly TRBD1 for D (6 bases). Germline lookup yields CDR1 MNHNS and CDR2 SASEGT. This CDR3 has 14 residues. V shed 1 base and J shed 1 base, with 7 bases lying between them. The CDR3 nucleotides read TGTGCCAGCAGTGAAGGGGGGCGGAACACTGAAGCTTTCTTT. Amino acids: CASSEGGRNTEAFF.

The J gene is TRBJ2-7, the V gene TRBV5-1; D might be TRBD1 (5 bases). Germline CDR1 SGHRS, CDR2 YFSETQ. This CDR3 is built from 14 residues. V was clipped by 3 bases and J by 2 bases, with 12 bases between them. The CDR3 DNA reads as TGCGCCAGCAGCTCTTCCAGGGCCCCCTACGAGCAGTACTTC. Protein sequence: CASSSSRAPYEQYF.

The rearrangement uses TRBV27 and TRBJ2-7; TRBD1 aligns across 9 bases. J was trimmed by 3 bases and V by 5 bases; bases with no gene match: 11. Germline CDR1 reads MNHEY; CDR2 reads SMNVEV (reference sequence). The CDR3 is 16 amino acids. The CDR3 protein is CASSAGPGQGNYEQYF. The CDR3 bases are TGTGCCAGCAGTGCGGGACCGGGACAGGGAAACTACGAGCAGTACTTC.

V is TRBV6-1 and J is TRBJ1-2, with unresolved D. The V end was cut by 6 bases, the J end by 8 bases, with 16 bases between. This CDR3 region has 13 residues. Germline CDR1 reads MNHNS; CDR2 reads SASEGT. CDR3: CASRAQSGWGYTF. The CDR3 DNA reads TGTGCCAGCAGGGCCCAGTCAGGTTGGGGCTACACCTTC.

The chain links TRBV15 to TRBJ2-1, with TRBD1 as a possible D gene (5 bases). V was shortened by 0 bases and J by 2 bases, with 8 bases between the two germline ends. Per germline, CDR1 LNHNV and CDR2 YYDKDF (reference sequence). This CDR3 spans 15 amino acids. This chain's CDR3 is CATSRERGTYNEQFF. As DNA, the CDR3 is TGTGCCACCAGCAGAGAAAGGGGCACCTACAATGAGCAGTTCTTC.

This clone was counted a single time. The chain recombines TRBV6-5 with TRBJ2-1; perhaps TRBD2 as D (6 bases). The length of the CDR3 is 15 residues. Deletions cut 7 bases from V and 9 bases from J, with 22 bases between. Germline CDR1 reads MNHEY; CDR2 reads SVGAGI. The CDR3 coding sequence is TGTGCCAGCACCGACCGGGACTCGGGCTTGGGTGAGCAGTTCTTC. Translated, it gives CASTDRDSGLGEQFF.

This CDR3 reads CASSLLRWDTKSYEQYF. The DNA for the CDR3 is TGTGCCAGCAGCCTCCTCCGGTGGGACACCAAGTCCTACGAGCAGTACTTC. This chain uses TRBV11-2 with TRBJ2-7; maybe TRBD1 (6 bases). The V end lost 5 bases, the J end lost 1 base, and 21 bases lay between the germline ends. The germline gives CDR1 SGHAT, CDR2 FQNNGV. CDR3 length: 17 amino acids.

This chain links TRBV5-6 with TRBJ2-7; 10 bases match TRBD2. The CDR3 has 16 residues. The V gene's germline CDR1 is SGHDT and CDR2 YYEEEE. V was pared by 5 bases and J by 10 bases, with 18 bases of the junction left unmatched. The CDR3 loop reads CASSSPGTSVEYGQYF. CDR3 bases: TGTGCCAGCAGTTCACCCGGGACTAGCGTAGAGTACGGTCAGTACTTC.

There are many counts of this clone. The rearrangement uses TRBV2 and TRBJ1-2; D remains ambiguous. The CDR3 totals 12 residues. Per the germline V gene, CDR1 is SNHLY and CDR2 is FYNNEI. V was pared by 6 bases and J by 8 bases, with 13 bases between. The CDR3 DNA reads as TGTGCCAGCAGGCTAACCGACGGGGGCTACACCTTC. The encoded protein is CASRLTDGGYTF.

The chain recombines TRBV9 with TRBJ2-1; tentative D call: TRBD2 (5 bases). The ends were cut back, 0 bases at V and 4 bases at J, with 11 bases in the middle. In germline, CDR1 is SGDLS, CDR2 YYNGEE. CDR3 length: 15 amino acids. The CDR3, as DNA: TGTGCCAGCAGCGTAGGGGCAGGACTTTACAATGAGCAGTTCTTC. Its protein is CASSVGAGLYNEQFF.

This clone was seen just once. The gene calls are TRBV15 and TRBJ1-1, with D possibly matching TRBD1 (6 bases). The germline V gene encodes CDR1 LNHNV and CDR2 YYDKDF (reference sequence). CDR3 length: 16 amino acids. The V end was cut by 0 bases, the J end by 0 bases, with 11 bases between. Here the CDR3 reads CATSRDTQGLNTEAFF. In nucleotides, the CDR3 is TGTGCCACCAGCAGAGATACACAGGGCTTGAACACTGAAGCTTTCTTT.

In this sample, this clone turned up a few times. V is TRBV5-1 and J is TRBJ1-2, with D perhaps matching TRBD1 (5 bases). Germline assignment: CDR1 SGHRS and CDR2 YFSETQ. V was clipped by 1 base and J by 6 bases, with 16 bases between them. This CDR3 has 15 residues. The CDR3 nucleotides are TGCGCCAGCAGCTTGTTGCTCGCAGGGCTAGATGGCTACACCTTC. Its protein product is CASSLLLAGLDGYTF.

The chain has TRBV7-3 and TRBJ2-1; unclear D gene. Germline V gene data show CDR1 as SGHTA and CDR2 as FQGTGA. Trimming stripped 5 bases from V and 9 bases from J, with 14 bases between. The CDR3 loop spans 13 amino acids. This chain's CDR3 is CASSPAPSGEQFF. CDR3 DNA: TGTGCCAGCAGCCCAGCACCCTCGGGTGAGCAGTTCTTC.

This rearrangement joins TRBV15 to TRBJ1-2; the D gene is possibly TRBD1 (6 bases). The V end was cut by 8 bases, the J end by 5 bases, with 9 bases between. The V gene's germline CDR1 is LNHNV and CDR2 YYDKDF (reference sequence). The CDR3 contains 11 residues. The CDR3 DNA sequence: TGTGCCACCGGAGACAGGTATGGCTACACCTTC. Translation: CATGDRYGYTF.

This clone was found a few times. The junction departs from germline at one end; a sequencing error may be responsible. CDR3 sequence: CASTQDRSTEAFF. CDR3 nucleotide sequence: TGTGCCAGCACCCAAGACAGGTCTACTGAAGCTTTCTTT. The rearrangement links TRBV16 to TRBJ1-1; D is perhaps TRBD1 (6 bases). CDR3 length: 13 amino acids. Germline CDR1 KGHSY, CDR2 FQNENV.

V and J are TRBV5-1 and TRBJ2-7; TRBD1 matches 8 bases. The J segment lost 4 bases and the V segment lost 3 bases, leaving 9 bases of the junction unmatched. The germline V gene encodes CDR1 SGHRS and CDR2 YFSETQ. The CDR3 contains 15 residues. This CDR3 is CASSSRTGKGYEQYF. CDR3 nucleotide sequence: TGCGCCAGCAGCTCCCGGACAGGGAAAGGGTACGAGCAGTACTTC.

The chain combines TRBV29-1 with TRBJ1-1; TRBD1 agrees at 7 bases. V shed 6 bases and J 0 bases; nucleotides not matched to a gene: 13. CDR3 size: 16 residues. Germline CDR1 reads SQVTM; CDR2 reads ANQGSEA. The CDR3 protein is CSVVGQPTPMNTEAFF. Here the CDR3 DNA reads TGCAGCGTGGTGGGACAGCCCACCCCCATGAACACTGAAGCTTTCTTT.

V and J are TRBV6-1 and TRBJ2-1; D may be TRBD2 (6 bases). Per the germline V gene, CDR1 is MNHNS and CDR2 is SASEGT. The CDR3 sequence is 13 residues long. The V gene lost 4 bases and the J gene lost 4 bases, with 8 bases spanning the gap. Written as DNA, the CDR3 is TGTGCCAGCAGTGTTGGGGGGTACAATGAGCAGTTCTTC. Protein: CASSVGGYNEQFF.

The V and J genes are TRBV11-3 and TRBJ1-1; possibly TRBD1 for D (5 bases). Per germline, CDR1 SGHNT and CDR2 YENEEA. The CDR3 totals 13 residues. V was shortened by 4 bases and J by 1 base, with 7 bases between the two germline ends. For the CDR3, the DNA is TGTGCCAGCAGCTCAGGACAGAACACTGAAGCTTTCTTT. Residues: CASSSGQNTEAFF.

V and J are TRBV5-1 and TRBJ1-2, with a possible D match to TRBD1 (6 bases). V was pared by 1 base and J by 2 bases, with 9 bases between. Germline V gene data show CDR1 as SGHRS and CDR2 as YFSETQ. CDR3 length equals 14 residues. For the CDR3, the DNA is TGCGCCAGCAGCTTGAACAGGGAAAACTATGGCTACACCTTC. Its translation is CASSLNRENYGYTF.

V and J are TRBV28 and TRBJ2-5, with 7 bases fitting TRBD1. Germline values: CDR1 MDHEN, CDR2 SYDVKM. The CDR3 has 15 amino acids. The trim removed 5 bases at V and 4 bases at J, leaving 10 bases unmatched. CDR3 residues: CASSPPGQWGETQYF. CDR3 sequence (DNA): TGTGCCAGCAGTCCCCCGGGACAGTGGGGAGAGACCCAGTACTTC.

This clone was seen a handful of times. The chain joins TRBV5-4 to TRBJ2-7; 9 nucleotides agree with TRBD2. CDR1 is SGHNT, CDR2 YYREEE, per germline (reference sequence). The CDR3 extends over 16 amino acids. The ends lost 4 bases at V and 2 bases at J; junction bases unmatched: 10. The CDR3 is CASSPGSSGIPYEQYF. The CDR3 DNA is TGTGCCAGCAGCCCGGGCTCTAGCGGGATTCCCTACGAGCAGTACTTC.

The chain couples TRBV4-1 to TRBJ1-1; 7 nucleotides match TRBD1. After removal of 4 bases from V and 7 bases from J, the junction contained 18 bases not matched to a gene. The CDR3 has 17 amino acids. The germline V gene has CDR1 MGHRA and CDR2 YSYEKL. The CDR3: CASSRSQGLSRNYEAFF. In nucleotides, the CDR3 is TGCGCCAGCAGCCGATCACAGGGGCTCTCCAGAAATTATGAAGCTTTCTTT.

The gene calls are TRBV6-5 and TRBJ2-3; 8 bases are a match to TRBD2. Germline lookup yields CDR1 MNHEY and CDR2 SVGAGI. This CDR3 contains 15 residues. V dropped 5 bases and J dropped 4; count of bases not matched to a gene: 8. The CDR3 nucleotides are TGTGCCAGCAGTCCCGGGACTAGATTCTCAGATACGCAGTATTTT. This gives the protein CASSPGTRFSDTQYF.

This rearrangement joins TRBV7-3 to TRBJ2-7; D may be TRBD2 (6 bases). This CDR3 is built from 14 residues. Germline CDR1 and CDR2: SGHTA and FQGTGA. Trimming shortened V by 3 bases and J by 4 bases, and 13 bases separated the two germline ends. The CDR3 DNA reads TGTGCCAGCAGCTTGCACCACGGGGGTTACGAGCAGTACTTC. This gives the protein CASSLHHGGYEQYF. The full variable domain, with the rest looked up from reference TRBV7-3 and TRBJ2-7, is GAGVSQTPSNKVTEKGKYVELRCDPISGHTALYWYRQSLGQGPEFLIYFQGTGAADDSGLPNDRFFAVRPEGSVSTLKIQRTERGDSAVYLCASSLHHGGYEQYFGPGTRLTVT.

The genes are TRBV7-9 and TRBJ2-7; perhaps TRBD1 as D (6 bases). The germline V gene has CDR1 SEHNR and CDR2 FQNEAQ (reference sequence). This CDR3 is 14 amino acids long. Trimming removed 8 bases at V and 2 bases at J, with 16 bases between. CDR3 in amino acids: CASALNREPYEQYF. The CDR3 DNA reads TGTGCCAGCGCGTTGAACAGGGAGCCCTACGAGCAGTACTTC. Based on the CDR3 plus reference TRBV7-9 and TRBJ2-7, the full variable domain is DTGVSQNPRHKITKRGQNVTFRCDPISEHNRLYWYRQTLGQGPEFLTYFQNEAQLEKSRLLSDRFSAERPKGSFSTLEIQRTEQGDSAMYLCASALNREPYEQYFGPGTRLTVT.